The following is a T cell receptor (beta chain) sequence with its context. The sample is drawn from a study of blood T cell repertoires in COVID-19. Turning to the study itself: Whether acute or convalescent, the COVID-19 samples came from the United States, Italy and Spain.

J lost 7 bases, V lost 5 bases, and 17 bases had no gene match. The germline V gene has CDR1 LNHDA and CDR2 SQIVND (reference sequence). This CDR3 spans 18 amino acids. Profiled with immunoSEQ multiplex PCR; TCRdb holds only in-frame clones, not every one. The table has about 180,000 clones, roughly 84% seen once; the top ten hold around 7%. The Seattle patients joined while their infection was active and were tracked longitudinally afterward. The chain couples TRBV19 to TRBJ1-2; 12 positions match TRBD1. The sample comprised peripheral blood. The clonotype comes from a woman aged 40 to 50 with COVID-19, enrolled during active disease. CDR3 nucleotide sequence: TGTGCCAGTAGTCGAACCGGGACAGGGGGCGAACGGACTGGTGGCTACACCTTC. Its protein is CASSRTGTGGERTGGYTF.